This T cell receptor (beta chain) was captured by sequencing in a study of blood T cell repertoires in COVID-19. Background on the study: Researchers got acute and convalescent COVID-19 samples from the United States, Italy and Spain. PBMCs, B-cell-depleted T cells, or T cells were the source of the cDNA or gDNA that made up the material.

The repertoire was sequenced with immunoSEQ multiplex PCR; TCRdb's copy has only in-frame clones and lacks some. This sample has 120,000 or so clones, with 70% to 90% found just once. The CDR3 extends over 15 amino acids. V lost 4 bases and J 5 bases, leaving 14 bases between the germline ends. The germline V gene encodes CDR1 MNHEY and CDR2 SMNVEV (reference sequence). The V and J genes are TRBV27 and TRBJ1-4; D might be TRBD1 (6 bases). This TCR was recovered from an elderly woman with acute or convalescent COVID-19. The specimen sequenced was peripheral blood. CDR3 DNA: TGTGCCAGCAGTTCCACAGGGTGGGGGAATGAAAAACTGTTTTTT. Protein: CASSSTGWGNEKLFF.